This T cell receptor beta chain is from a study of cytomegalovirus exposure and HLA in healthy donors. Whole-study context: In a later analysis, it was reported that the roughly 130 validation repertoires had been produced on the same platform as the 670 or so repertoires belonging to the first cohort. Findings and caveats of the study: The tendency of first-cohort TCR clusters to co-occur in the 110 or so validation repertoires emerged from a later analysis. Roughly 170 TCR beta chains were listed as cytomegalovirus-associated.

TCRdb's table, derived via immunoSEQ multiplex PCR, lists solely in-frame clones and lacks some. Found here are 100,000 to 150,000 clones, roughly 89% of them singletons; the top ten hold 1.5% to 2%. Concerning this clone: The antigen is not known.

Trimming shortened V by 4 bases and J by 6 bases, and 20 bases separated the two germline ends. This CDR3 contains 16 residues. From germline, CDR1 is SGHDN and CDR2 FVKESK. The source of this sequence is a woman aged 18-29 years in good health and CMV-seronegative. This chain connects TRBV14 to TRBJ2-3; perhaps TRBD2 as D (6 bases). Sequenced material: PBMCs. The CDR3 loop is CASSPRPTGVWDTQYF. DNA of the CDR3: TGTGCCAGCAGCCCTCGGCCCACGGGAGTATGGGATACGCAGTATTTT.